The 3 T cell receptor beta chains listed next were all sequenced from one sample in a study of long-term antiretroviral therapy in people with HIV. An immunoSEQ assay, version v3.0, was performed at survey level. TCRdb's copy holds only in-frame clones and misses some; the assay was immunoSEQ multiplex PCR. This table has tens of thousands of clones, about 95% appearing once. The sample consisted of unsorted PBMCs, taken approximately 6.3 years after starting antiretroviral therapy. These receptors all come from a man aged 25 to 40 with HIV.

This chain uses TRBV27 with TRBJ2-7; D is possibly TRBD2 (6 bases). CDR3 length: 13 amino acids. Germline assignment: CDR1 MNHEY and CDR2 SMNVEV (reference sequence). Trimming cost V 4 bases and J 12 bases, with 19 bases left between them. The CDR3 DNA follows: TGTGCCAGCAGTTCGCGAGGCGTCCGGGAGACGTACTTC. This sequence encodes CASSSRGVRETYF.

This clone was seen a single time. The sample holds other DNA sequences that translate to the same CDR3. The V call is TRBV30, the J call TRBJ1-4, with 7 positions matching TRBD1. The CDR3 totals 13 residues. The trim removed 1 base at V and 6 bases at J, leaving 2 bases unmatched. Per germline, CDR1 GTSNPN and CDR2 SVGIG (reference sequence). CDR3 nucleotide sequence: TGTGCCTGGAGTGCCCAGGGGGATGAAAAACTGTTTTTT. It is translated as CAWSAQGDEKLFF.

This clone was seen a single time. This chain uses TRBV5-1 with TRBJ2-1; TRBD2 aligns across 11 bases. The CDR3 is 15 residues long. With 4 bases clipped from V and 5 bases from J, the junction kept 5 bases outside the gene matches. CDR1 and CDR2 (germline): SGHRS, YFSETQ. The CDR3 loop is CASSTGLAGHNEQFF. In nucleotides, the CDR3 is TGCGCCAGCAGCACCGGACTAGCGGGCCACAATGAGCAGTTCTTC.